The rows below give T cell receptor beta chains drawn from one sample of a study of beta chain features in type 1 diabetes. Using immunoSEQ multiplex PCR, the repertoire was profiled, and TCRdb retains in-frame clones only, with some absent. The sample yields tens of thousands of clones, about three fifths seen once. Sequences were obtained from stem cell memory CD4+ T cells from blood. These TCRs come from a man younger than 35 with type 1 diabetes. The CDR3 runs from the conserved cysteine through the conserved F or W. Fields, in order: J gene, clone size, D gene, V gene, CDR3 protein, CDR3 DNA. D genes are given only for firm matches. Size tells how often a clone was seen (once, few, many) or the class of an expanded clone, and some rows leave it out.

TRBJ1-1,NA,NA,TRBV6-4,CASSAYSNTEAFF,TGTGCCAGCAGTGCTTACAGTAACACTGAAGCTTTCTTT
TRBJ2-3,NA,TRBD2,TRBV7-7,CASSPGEGSDTQYF,TGTGCCAGCAGCCCGGGGGAGGGATCCGATACGCAGTATTTT
TRBJ1-6,NA,TRBD1,TRBV11-2,CASSLQGQLGSPLHF,TGTGCCAGCAGCTTACAGGGACAGCTTGGTTCACCCCTCCACTTT
TRBJ1-1,few,NA,TRBV7-8,CASSLLSSPTGTINTEAFF,TGTGCCAGCAGCTTACTGAGTTCCCCAACAGGGACCATTAACACTGAAGCTTTCTTT
TRBJ2-1,NA,TRBD2,TRBV5-1,CASSLAGLAGVDEQFF,TGCGCCAGCAGCTTGGCGGGACTAGCGGGAGTAGATGAGCAGTTCTTC
TRBJ1-3,NA,NA,TRBV5-1,CASSLGSPQNSGNTIYF,TGCGCCAGCAGCTTGGGTTCCCCCCAAAACTCTGGAAACACCATATATTTT
TRBJ1-1,NA,TRBD1,TRBV5-4,CASSRRTGLNTEAFF,TGTGCCAGCAGCAGGCGGACAGGGTTGAACACTGAAGCTTTCTTT
TRBJ1-2,NA,NA,TRBV18,CASSPSRGADYGYTF,TGTGCCAGCTCACCGTCTCGGGGGGCTGACTATGGCTACACCTTC
TRBJ2-7,NA,TRBD2,TRBV29-1,CSVGPGLAGGGEQYF,TGCAGCGTCGGTCCCGGACTAGCGGGGGGCGGGGAGCAGTACTTC
TRBJ2-3,few,TRBD1,TRBV14,CASSPGGAGTDTQYF,TGTGCCAGCAGTCCAGGGGGCGCGGGCACAGATACGCAGTATTTT
TRBJ2-7,NA,TRBD1,TRBV28,CASSKPGQGSYEQYF,TGTGCCAGCAGTAAACCGGGACAGGGCTCCTACGAGCAGTACTTC
TRBJ1-2,NA,TRBD1,TRBV10-3,CAIRTGTVRGYTF,TGTGCCATCAGAACAGGGACAGTGCGGGGCTACACCTTC
TRBJ2-1,NA,NA,TRBV28,CASMGGAHYNEQFF,TGTGCCAGCATGGGCGGGGCTCACTACAATGAGCAGTTCTTC
TRBJ1-1,NA,TRBD1,TRBV6-6,CASSAGTGEGNTEAFF,TGTGCCAGCAGTGCAGGGACAGGGGAGGGGAACACTGAAGCTTTCTTT
TRBJ2-7,NA,NA,TRBV4-1,CASSLGDSGAYEQYF,TGCGCCAGCAGCCTAGGAGATAGCGGAGCCTACGAGCAGTACTTC
TRBJ2-7,NA,NA,TRBV5-6,CASSLGGINSYEQYF,TGTGCCAGCAGCTTGGGAGGAATCAACTCCTACGAGCAGTACTTC
TRBJ2-3,NA,TRBD2,TRBV30,CVSSSGGATDTQYF,TGTGTCTCGTCTAGCGGGGGGGCCACAGATACGCAGTATTTT
TRBJ2-5,NA,NA,TRBV7-2,CASSLYVREGETQYF,TGTGCCAGCAGCTTATATGTCAGGGAAGGAGAGACCCAGTACTTC
TRBJ2-7,NA,TRBD2,TRBV7-9,CASSRGGPPYEQYF,TGTGCCAGCAGTCGCGGGGGACCACCCTACGAGCAGTACTTC
TRBJ2-7,NA,NA,TRBV5-6,CASSLVGARYEQYF,TGTGCCAGCAGCTTGGTGGGGGCGCGCTACGAGCAGTACTTC
TRBJ2-7,few,NA,TRBV20-1,CSANLLKEQYF,TGCAGTGCTAACTTGCTGAAAGAGCAGTACTTC
TRBJ2-7,NA,TRBD2,TRBV19,CASSGLAGVRYEQYF,TGTGCCAGTAGTGGACTAGCGGGAGTGCGGTACGAGCAGTACTTC
TRBJ1-4,NA,TRBD1,TRBV10-3,CAISEQGGLTNEKLFF,TGTGCCATCAGTGAACAGGGGGGATTAACTAATGAAAAACTGTTTTTT
TRBJ1-4,NA,NA,TRBV7-9,CASRQATNEKLFF,TGTGCCAGCAGACAGGCAACTAATGAAAAACTGTTTTTT
TRBJ2-1,NA,TRBD1,TRBV7-2,CASSLGFDRDSYNEQFF,TGTGCCAGCAGCTTAGGTTTCGACAGGGACTCCTACAATGAGCAGTTCTTC
TRBJ1-2,NA,NA,TRBV7-2,CASSLLSRLGYTF,TGTGCCAGCAGCTTACTATCCCGCCTTGGCTACACCTTC
TRBJ2-1,few,NA,TRBV25-1,CASSNLGFNYNEQFF,TGTGCCAGCAGTAACCTAGGATTTAACTACAATGAGCAGTTCTTC
TRBJ2-3,NA,TRBD2,TRBV28,CASSDSGSFSDTQYF,TGTGCCAGCAGTGATAGCGGGAGTTTTTCAGATACGCAGTATTTT
TRBJ1-2,NA,NA,TRBV27,CASRTRATNYGYTF,TGTGCCAGCAGAACCAGGGCTACTAACTATGGCTACACCTTC
TRBJ2-7,few,NA,TRBV30,CAWSTVLKSSYEQYF,TGTGCCTGGAGTACGGTCCTAAAAAGCTCCTACGAGCAGTACTTC
TRBJ1-2,NA,NA,TRBV6-6,CARSGGLSGYTF,TGTGCCAGGTCGGGGGGGCTAAGTGGCTACACCTTC
TRBJ2-1,few,NA,TRBV6-5,CASSGGPSMHEQFF,TGTGCCAGCAGCGGGGGTCCCAGCATGCATGAGCAGTTCTTC
TRBJ2-2,few,TRBD1,TRBV6-1,CASSDSDRGHSGELFF,TGTGCCAGCAGTGATTCCGACAGGGGGCATTCCGGGGAGCTGTTTTTT
TRBJ2-5,NA,NA,TRBV28,CASSKRWEQYF,TGTGCCAGCAGCAAACGGTGGGAGCAGTACTTC
TRBJ1-1,few,TRBD1,TRBV30,CAWSVPDDRENWWTEAFF,TGTGCCTGGAGTGTACCGGACGACAGGGAAAACTGGTGGACTGAAGCTTTCTTT
TRBJ2-5,NA,NA,TRBV19,CASKSGTISGETQYF,TGTGCCAGTAAAAGTGGGACAATTAGTGGAGAGACCCAGTACTTC
TRBJ2-5,NA,TRBD2,TRBV7-9,CASSRGLAGGPTQYF,TGTGCCAGCAGCCGTGGACTAGCGGGGGGCCCGACCCAGTACTTC
TRBJ1-2,NA,TRBD1,TRBV28,CASVTGGAEGYTF,TGTGCCAGCGTGACAGGGGGCGCGGAGGGCTACACCTTC
TRBJ2-7,NA,TRBD2,TRBV10-3,CAISESLAGGPYEQYF,TGTGCCATCAGTGAGTCGCTAGCGGGAGGGCCCTACGAGCAGTACTTC
TRBJ2-7,NA,NA,TRBV6-5,CASRSGSTFEQYF,TGTGCCAGCAGGTCCGGTAGCACATTCGAGCAGTACTTC
TRBJ1-1,NA,TRBD1,TRBV4-1,CASSQRQGEDHEAFF,TGCGCCAGCAGCCAGAGACAGGGGGAGGATCATGAAGCTTTCTTT
TRBJ1-6,few,TRBD1,TRBV4-1,CASSRGTAGHSPLHF,TGCGCCAGCAGCCGCGGGACAGCGGGTCATTCACCCCTCCACTTT